This T cell receptor (beta chain) was found in a study of CD8+ T cells in alopecia areata. Study background: Treatment ran 6 to 18 months, with 6 months of follow-up afterward.

Alopecia areata patients provided lesional scalp punch biopsies and peripheral blood. Extraction and reverse transcription of RNA yielded cDNA as the sequencing template. The repertoire was sequenced with immunoSEQ multiplex PCR; TCRdb's copy has only in-frame clones and lacks some. Of around 140,000 clones listed, 47% are singletons. The CDR3 has 14 residues. Germline V gives CDR1 SNHLY, CDR2 FYNNEI. Trimming cost V 6 bases and J 6 bases; bases outside gene matches: 11. This TCR was recovered from a human donor with alopecia areata. The sample was CD4+ T cells sorted from blood. The genes are TRBV2 and TRBJ2-7; 7 bases fit TRBD2. CDR3 sequence reads: CASRWGEGPTEQYF. The CDR3 DNA follows: TGTGCCAGCAGATGGGGGGAGGGCCCTACCGAGCAGTACTTC.